The source of this TCR beta chain is a study of blood T cells in healthy people across ages. RNA extraction gave at least 5 micrograms of total RNA per sample. The germline gives CDR1 WSHSY, CDR2 SAAADI. V gave up 2 bases and J gave up 1 base; unmatched junction bases: 7. CDR3 length: 16 amino acids. This clonotype was detected only a few times. The second PCR ran about 6 to 12 cycles with a sample-barcoded 5' primer and J-beta primers. TCRdb fed the 5' RACE reads into MiXCR, producing one record per CDR3 protein. Among 1.5 million or so distinct CDR3 sequences listed, about 45% were seen once. The sequence was obtained from a woman aged 18-29 years in good health. Source material: blood. The chain employs TRBV10-2 and TRBJ1-1; 7 bases map to TRBD1. In DNA form, the CDR3 reads TGCGCCAGCAGTGAGCGACAGGGAGGAGGGAACACTGAAGCTTTCTTT. Protein product: CASSERQGGGNTEAFF.